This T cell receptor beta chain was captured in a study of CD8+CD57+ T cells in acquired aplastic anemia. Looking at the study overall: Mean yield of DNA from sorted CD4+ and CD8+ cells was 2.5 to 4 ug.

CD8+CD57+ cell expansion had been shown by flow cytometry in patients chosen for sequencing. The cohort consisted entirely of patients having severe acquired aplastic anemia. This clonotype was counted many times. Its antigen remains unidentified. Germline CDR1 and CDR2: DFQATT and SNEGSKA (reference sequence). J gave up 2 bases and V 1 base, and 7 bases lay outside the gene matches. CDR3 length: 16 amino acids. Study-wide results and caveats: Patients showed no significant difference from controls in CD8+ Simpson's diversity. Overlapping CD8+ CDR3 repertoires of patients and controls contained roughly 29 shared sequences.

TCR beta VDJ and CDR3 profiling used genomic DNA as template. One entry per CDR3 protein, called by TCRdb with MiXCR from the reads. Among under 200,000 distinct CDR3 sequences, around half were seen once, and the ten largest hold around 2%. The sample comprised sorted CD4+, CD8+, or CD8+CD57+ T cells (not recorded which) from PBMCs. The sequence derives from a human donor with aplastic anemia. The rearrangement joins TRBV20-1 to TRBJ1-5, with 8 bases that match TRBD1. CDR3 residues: CSARALQGAGNQPQHF. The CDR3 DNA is TGCAGTGCTAGAGCCCTGCAGGGGGCCGGCAATCAGCCCCAGCATTTT.